Following are 20 T cell receptor beta chains from one sample sequenced in a study of blood T cell repertoires in COVID-19. Data came from immunoSEQ multiplex PCR; TCRdb stores just in-frame clones and leaves some out. The table has 70,000 to 90,000 clones, 75% to 95% seen once. Source material: peripheral blood. All receptors derive from a human donor in a cohort sampled during active COVID-19.

The chain joins TRBV25-1 to TRBJ1-1; D gene unclear. The germline V and J ends were trimmed by 6 bases and 4 bases, with 9 bases remaining between them. CDR1 is MGHDK, CDR2 SYGVNS, per germline. There are 12 residues in the CDR3. The CDR3 protein is CASRLEGTEAFF. The CDR3 DNA reads TGTGCCAGCAGACTTGAGGGCACTGAAGCTTTCTTT.

This clone has only one observation. The J gene is TRBJ1-2, the V gene TRBV18; TRBD1 might be the D (6 bases). V lost 2 bases and J lost 2, with 18 bases in between. The CDR3 has 17 residues. Germline V gene data show CDR1 as KGHSH and CDR2 as LQKENI. CDR3 in amino acids: CASSPVRGEILNYGYTF. DNA for the CDR3: TGTGCCAGCTCACCAGTCAGGGGCGAAATTCTAAACTATGGCTACACCTTC.

V and J are TRBV7-6 and TRBJ1-3, with a tentative D call TRBD1 (6 bases). V was shortened by 0 bases and J by 0 bases, with 12 bases between the two germline ends. The CDR3 is made up of 17 amino acids. Germline-derived CDR1 and CDR2 are SGHVS and FNYEAQ. CDR3 region: CASSLAPQGRSGNTIYF. CDR3 DNA: TGTGCCAGCAGCTTAGCGCCACAGGGCCGCTCTGGAAACACCATATATTTT.

The chain employs TRBV6-6 and TRBJ1-2; 7 bases are shared with TRBD1. The CDR3 covers 13 residues. With V trimmed by 6 bases and J by 4 bases, 5 bases remained unmatched. The V gene's germline CDR1 is MNHNY and CDR2 SVGAGI (reference sequence). CDR3 region: CASSQDRTYGYTF. As DNA, the CDR3 is TGTGCCAGCAGCCAGGACAGGACCTATGGCTACACCTTC.

The chain carries TRBV6-2 or TRBV6-3 and TRBJ1-6; TRBD1 aligns across 8 bases. The V segment lost 2 bases and the J segment 7 bases; nucleotides outside the gene matches: 7. The CDR3 has 16 residues. Germline CDR1 is MNHEY and CDR2 is SVGEGT. The CDR3 loop is CASSYTTGGANSPLHF. As DNA, the CDR3 is TGTGCCAGCAGTTACACCACAGGGGGGGCGAATTCACCCCTCCACTTT.

CDR3 loop: CASTSLGTTSNQPQHF. CDR3 bases: TGTGCCAGCACCTCCCTAGGGACAACTAGCAATCAGCCCCAGCATTTT. The chain links TRBV28 to TRBJ1-5; a weak D match, TRBD1 (6 bases). Trimming removed 7 bases at V and 0 bases at J, with 16 bases between. In germline, CDR1 is MDHEN, CDR2 SYDVKM. The CDR3 has 16 residues.

V is TRBV13 and J is TRBJ1-1, with a possible D match to TRBD1 (6 bases). The V gene's germline CDR1 is PRHDT and CDR2 FYEKMQ (reference sequence). The V gene lost 5 bases and the J gene lost 8 bases, with 21 bases spanning the gap. The length of the CDR3 is 15 residues. Here the CDR3 reads CASSPGVQNRAEAFF. CDR3 DNA: TGTGCCAGCAGCCCCGGGGTCCAAAACAGGGCAGAAGCTTTCTTT.

The chain is built from TRBV5-1 and TRBJ1-2, with 9 bases aligning to TRBD1. The CDR3 runs 14 residues. Trimming removed 4 bases from V and 3 bases from J; junction bases left unmatched: 4. CDR1 is SGHRS, CDR2 YFSETQ, per germline. The CDR3 bases are TGCGCCAGCAGCAAGGACAGGGGCGACTATGGCTACACCTTC. Protein sequence: CASSKDRGDYGYTF.

This sequence joins TRBV6-5 and TRBJ1-2; no definite D call. Germline-derived CDR1 and CDR2 are MNHEY and SVGAGI. V lost 0 bases to trimming and J lost 0 bases, with 8 bases between them. The CDR3 length is 15 residues. The CDR3 region has the DNA TGTGCCAGCAGTTACTCGATGGGAGCTAACTATGGCTACACCTTC. Translated, it gives CASSYSMGANYGYTF.

This clone has a single count. A junction boundary mismatches the germline segment, possibly from a read error. V gene TRBV3-1 (or the pseudogene TRBV3-2) combines with J gene TRBJ2-3, with 11 positions matching TRBD2. The CDR3 extends over 12 amino acids. Germline V gene sequence: CDR1 LGHDT, CDR2 YNNKEL (reference sequence). DNA of the CDR3: TGCGTAGCGGGGGGGCCCACAGATACGCAGTATTTT. It specifies CVAGGPTDTQYF.

This clone was counted between two and nine times. The chain is built from TRBV30 and TRBJ1-5; D is ambiguous. The V gene lost 2 bases and the J gene lost 3 bases, with 8 bases spanning the gap. CDR3 length equals 13 residues. Germline-derived CDR1 and CDR2 are GTSNPN and SVGIG (reference sequence). The CDR3 spells CAWSKSYNQPQHF. The CDR3 DNA follows: TGTGCCTGGAGTAAGAGCTACAATCAGCCCCAGCATTTT.

As to this clone: One end of the junction fails to match germline, which may point to a read error. The chain joins TRBV28 to TRBJ1-1, with 12 bases matching TRBD1. The CDR3 length is 14 residues. CDR1 and CDR2 (germline): MDHEN, SYDVKM. The CDR3 protein is CTSRGQGAMTEAFF. CDR3 nucleotide sequence: TGTACCAGCAGGGGACAGGGGGCTATGACTGAAGCTTTCTTT.

This clone was seen a handful of times. This rearrangement joins TRBV19 to TRBJ1-3; no clear D. Germline V lookup: CDR1 LNHDA, CDR2 SQIVND (reference sequence). CDR3 size: 17 residues. V was cut by 3 bases and J by 0 bases, with 15 bases left in between. This chain's CDR3 is CASSISLGGGSGNTIYF. CDR3 bases: TGTGCCAGTAGTATTTCCCTCGGTGGAGGCTCTGGAAACACCATATATTTT.

This clone was detected a few times. The chain combines TRBV28 with TRBJ1-6, with 9 bases lining up with TRBD1. V lost 8 bases to trimming and J lost 7 bases; unmatched junction nucleotides: 9. The CDR3 is 15 amino acids. The V gene's germline CDR1 is MDHEN and CDR2 SYDVKM. In DNA form, the CDR3 reads TGTGCCAGCCTAAGTAGGACAGGGGCAAATTCACCCCTCCACTTT. Amino acid sequence: CASLSRTGANSPLHF.

The CDR3 region has the DNA TGTGCCAGCAGCTTGGAAATAGGGGGAATCACTGAAGCTTTCTTT. This sequence encodes CASSLEIGGITEAFF. The J gene is TRBJ1-1, the V gene TRBV5-4; possible D gene TRBD1, 6 bases. V gave up 0 bases and J gave up 4 bases, with 13 bases separating them. The CDR3 has 15 residues. Germline values: CDR1 SGHNT, CDR2 YYREEE (reference sequence).

The rearrangement links TRBV5-4 to TRBJ2-1; 12 nucleotides align to TRBD1. The germline gives CDR1 SGHNT, CDR2 YYREEE (reference sequence). The CDR3 has 16 residues. The junction had 11 bases not matched to a gene; V was cut back by 6 bases and J by 7 bases. DNA of the CDR3: TGTGCCAGCACCCCAGGTGGGACAGGGGGCTGGAATGAGCAGTTCTTC. Translating it yields CASTPGGTGGWNEQFF.

This rearrangement joins TRBV10-1 to TRBJ2-5; maybe TRBD2 (5 bases). Trimming cost V 3 bases and J 0 bases, with 11 bases left between them. The CDR3 is 15 amino acids. Germline assignment: CDR1 WNHNN and CDR2 SYGVQD (reference sequence). In DNA form, the CDR3 reads TGCGCCAGCAGTGATCGGCGGGCGAACCAAGAGACCCAGTACTTC. It codes for CASSDRRANQETQYF.

V usage is TRBV4-3 and J usage is TRBJ2-7; D perhaps matches TRBD1 (6 bases). The CDR3 is made up of 16 amino acids. Germline CDR1 LGHNA, CDR2 YSLEER. Trimming left V 0 bases short and J 6 bases short, with 18 bases between. This chain's CDR3 is CASSQERTSTGLEQYF. The CDR3 coding sequence is TGCGCCAGCAGCCAAGAGAGAACCTCTACAGGGCTCGAGCAGTACTTC.

The chain combines TRBV27 with TRBJ1-3, with D hard to call. Trimming cost V 6 bases and J 0 bases, with 15 bases left between them. Germline V gene data show CDR1 as MNHEY and CDR2 as SMNVEV (reference sequence). The CDR3 has 16 residues. In DNA form, the CDR3 reads TGTGCCAGCAGCGAGACTGTGCCCCTCTCTGGAAACACCATATATTTT. This translates into CASSETVPLSGNTIYF.

Concerning this clone: At one boundary the junction diverges from the germline segment, which might be a read error. The chain links TRBV28 to TRBJ1-2, with 8 positions matching TRBD1. The CDR3 contains 13 residues. In germline, CDR1 is MDHEN, CDR2 SYDVKM. The CDR3 sequence: CASRRTGNSGYTF. The CDR3 DNA reads TGTGCCAGCAGACGGACAGGGAACTCTGGCTACACCTTC.